These T cell receptor beta chains were read from a single sample in a study of beta chain features in type 1 diabetes. Some clones are missing from TCRdb's copy, which holds only in-frame ones; the method was immunoSEQ multiplex PCR. The table includes a few hundred thousand clones, 10% to 15% detected once. Sequenced material: naive CD4+ T cells from blood. The receptors stem from a woman in her late teens or twenties with type 1 diabetes. The CDR3 runs from the conserved cysteine through the conserved F or W. Each record gives: CDR3 DNA, CDR3 protein, clone size, D gene, J gene, V gene. The D gene is left open where the match is weak. Size is stated for part of the rows, as once, few or many counts, or as a class when the clone is expanded.

TGTGCCAGCAGTTTATGGGATTTGAGGACAGAAAGCTCCTACGAGCAGTACTTC CASSLWDLRTESSYEQYF few - TRBJ2-7 TRBV28
TGTGCCTGGAGTCCTGGGCGGCGGGCGCACTTC CAWSPGRRAHF - - TRBJ2-5 TRBV30
TGTGCCAGCAGCTTAGGGTGGACAGCAATTGGGAATGGCTACACCTTC CASSLGWTAIGNGYTF - - TRBJ1-2 TRBV7-8
TGTGCCAGCAGCTCCGACAGGGGGCTAGGCTACACCTTC CASSSDRGLGYTF - TRBD1 TRBJ1-2 TRBV7-3
TGTGCCAGCAGTACTACGGGGCAGCCCCAGCATTTT CASSTTGQPQHF - - TRBJ1-5 TRBV6-5
TGTGCCACCACCACTAGCGGTACCTACGAGCAGTACTTC CATTTSGTYEQYF - TRBD2 TRBJ2-7 TRBV28
TGTGCCTGGAGCCCTTGGAGGACTAGCGGGGGGCGGGGTGAGCAGTTCTTC CAWSPWRTSGGRGEQFF - TRBD2 TRBJ2-1 TRBV30
TGTGCTAGCAGCCCTGACAGACAAGAGACCCAGTACTTC CASSPDRQETQYF few - TRBJ2-5 TRBV7-7
TGCGCCAGCAGCTGGGGTTGGGGCACCTACGAGCAGTACTTC CASSWGWGTYEQYF - - TRBJ2-7 TRBV5-1
TGTGCCAGCAGCTCCGGGGGAGAAGATACGCAGTATTTT CASSSGGEDTQYF - - TRBJ2-3 TRBV7-2
TGCGCCAGCAGCCCAGGAGGACAGGGGGCCTACGAGCAGTACTTC CASSPGGQGAYEQYF once TRBD1 TRBJ2-7 TRBV4-3
TGTGCCAGCAGCTCCGGACAGGGGGTCTATGGCTACACCTTC CASSSGQGVYGYTF - TRBD1 TRBJ1-2 TRBV28
TGCAGCGTATCCTCGGGGGAATGGTACGAGCAGTACTTC CSVSSGEWYEQYF few - TRBJ2-7 TRBV29-1
TGTGCCACCAGCATATCGACTAGCGCCTTGCAAGAGACCCAGTACTTC CATSISTSALQETQYF few TRBD2 TRBJ2-5 TRBV15
TGTGCCAGCATCATAGCCGGGACAGCGCACTATGGCTACACCTTC CASIIAGTAHYGYTF - TRBD1 TRBJ1-2 TRBV7-2
TGCGCCAGCAGCCAGGATTACAGGGCGATGAACACTGAAGCTTTCTTT CASSQDYRAMNTEAFF few - TRBJ1-1 TRBV4-3
TGTGCCAGCAGCTCCAGGGTCTTCAATCAGCCCCAGCATTTT CASSSRVFNQPQHF once - TRBJ1-5 TRBV6-5
TGTGCCAGTAGTTTGGCCAGGGAAATCATTCAGTACTTC CASSLAREIIQYF few - TRBJ2-4 TRBV19
TGTGCCAGCAGCCAGATCGGGGTCTCTCAGCCCCAGCATTTT CASSQIGVSQPQHF few - TRBJ1-5 TRBV7-2
TGTGCCAGCAGTCCGCCCGGGGGGTCCACTGCCGAGCAGTACTTC CASSPPGGSTAEQYF few TRBD2 TRBJ2-7 TRBV11-3
TGTGCCAGCAGCTCCCAGGGTCGAACCGGGGAGCTGTTTTTT CASSSQGRTGELFF few - TRBJ2-2 TRBV7-9
TGCAGCGTTGTAAATCCGGGGAAAAGCACAGATACGCAGTATTTT CSVVNPGKSTDTQYF few - TRBJ2-3 TRBV29-1
TGTGCCAGCAGCCCACCTTACAGGGGCGAGCAGTACTTC CASSPPYRGEQYF - TRBD1 TRBJ2-7 TRBV6-5
TGTGCCAGCAGTGGGACAGGGGCCTACGAGCAGTACTTC CASSGTGAYEQYF few TRBD1 TRBJ2-7 TRBV25-1
TGTGCCAGCTCCCTGAGCGGGAGTGAGCAGTTCTTC CASSLSGSEQFF - TRBD2 TRBJ2-1 TRBV18
TGTGCCAGTACGGACAGGGGAGCTAACTATGGCTACACCTTC CASTDRGANYGYTF - TRBD1 TRBJ1-2 TRBV19
TGTGCCAGCAGCTCTCCACCGGCAGGGGAAAAAGCTTTCTTT CASSSPPAGEKAFF few - TRBJ1-1 TRBV7-2
TGTGCCAGCAGCGGACAGGGGCGCAGCCTAGATACGCAGTATTTT CASSGQGRSLDTQYF few TRBD1 TRBJ2-3 TRBV7-2
TGTGCCAGCAGCTTCTTCACGAGCTCTGGAAACACCATATATTTT CASSFFTSSGNTIYF - - TRBJ1-3 TRBV13
TGTGCCAGCAGTGAACAGGGGTACTCCTACGAGCAGTACTTC CASSEQGYSYEQYF few - TRBJ2-7 TRBV6-1
TGTGCCAGCCCCGATACAGGAAAGAACACTGAAGCTTTCTTT CASPDTGKNTEAFF few - TRBJ1-1 TRBV7-9
TGTGCCAGCAGCTTTGGGGGGATCCATCAGCCCCAGCATTTT CASSFGGIHQPQHF few - TRBJ1-5 TRBV5-8
TGTGCCAGCAGGCAAGCTACCGGGGGTCAGCCCCAGCATTTT CASRQATGGQPQHF few - TRBJ1-5 TRBV28
TGCGCCAGCAGCTTGTCGCTAGCAGGCCCCGAGACCCAGTACTTC CASSLSLAGPETQYF - - TRBJ2-5 TRBV5-1
TGTGCCACCAGCAGAGATTCCGTGAACACTGAAGCTTTCTTT CATSRDSVNTEAFF few - TRBJ1-1 TRBV15
TGTGCCAGCAGCTTCTCTGGCCTAGCGGGCAACGAGCAGTACTTC CASSFSGLAGNEQYF few TRBD2 TRBJ2-7 TRBV7-2
TGTGCCAGCAGCTGGACTAGCGGCCCCTCCTACGAGCAGTACTTC CASSWTSGPSYEQYF - TRBD2 TRBJ2-7 TRBV7-2
TGTGCCAGCCAGCCGGGACAGAACTACGAGCAGTACTTC CASQPGQNYEQYF few TRBD1 TRBJ2-7 TRBV28
TGTGCCAGCAGCGAGGCGGGGGGTAGGCAGTACTTC CASSEAGGRQYF few TRBD2 TRBJ2-7 TRBV25-1
TGTGCCAGCTCACCGGGACAGGGAGGATCAGATACGCAGTATTTT CASSPGQGGSDTQYF - TRBD1 TRBJ2-3 TRBV18
TGCAGCGTTGAAGGACAGGGGAACACTGAAGCTTTCTTT CSVEGQGNTEAFF few TRBD1 TRBJ1-1 TRBV29-1
TGTGCCACCAGCAGCATACTAGCGGGAGGGCCGGATGAGCAGTTCTTC CATSSILAGGPDEQFF - TRBD2 TRBJ2-1 TRBV15
TGTGCCAGCAGCTTCCAAGCGCAAAATGAAAAACTGTTTTTT CASSFQAQNEKLFF - - TRBJ1-4 TRBV5-6
TGTGCCAGCAGTGAAGCATCGACAGGGGACATTCAGTACTTC CASSEASTGDIQYF few TRBD1 TRBJ2-4 TRBV25-1
TGTGCCAGCAGCCAAACCAGGGGGCACGACACAGATACGCAGTATTTT CASSQTRGHDTDTQYF - TRBD1 TRBJ2-3 TRBV14
TGTGCCAGCAGTCCAGGGGTACACTATGGCTACACCTTC CASSPGVHYGYTF - - TRBJ1-2 TRBV27
TGTGCCAGCAGCTTAGAAACCGGACAGGTCTCCTACGAGCAGTACTTC CASSLETGQVSYEQYF - TRBD1 TRBJ2-7 TRBV7-2
TGTGCCAGCAGCCGTGGAGGGGTGAACACTGAAGCTTTCTTT CASSRGGVNTEAFF few - TRBJ1-1 TRBV11-3
TGTGCCAGCAGCCTCTTACATCATAACTATGGCTACACCTTC CASSLLHHNYGYTF - - TRBJ1-2 TRBV5-6
TGTGCCAGTAGTCCCCACAGGGGCACAGATACGCAGTATTTT CASSPHRGTDTQYF - - TRBJ2-3 TRBV19
TGTGCCAGCAGTCCCCGGGGACTTGGACTAGCGGGAGCCTACGAGCAGTACTTC CASSPRGLGLAGAYEQYF - TRBD2 TRBJ2-7 TRBV27
TGTGCTAGTGGTTTCGGACAGCCCACAGATACGCAGTATTTT CASGFGQPTDTQYF - - TRBJ2-3 TRBV12-5
TGTGCCTGGGCCGGGACAGGGTGGGATACGCAGTATTTT CAWAGTGWDTQYF - TRBD1 TRBJ2-3 TRBV30
TGTGCCAGCAGTTACAGAAGACTAGCGGGAAATGAGCAGTTCTTC CASSYRRLAGNEQFF - TRBD2 TRBJ2-1 TRBV6-7
TGTGCCAGCAGCCGGGATAGCAATCAGCCCCAGCATTTT CASSRDSNQPQHF few - TRBJ1-5 TRBV7-2
TGTGCCAGCAGTACCCATTCATTGAGGGACAGGGTCTACGAGCAGTACTTC CASSTHSLRDRVYEQYF - TRBD1 TRBJ2-7 TRBV27
TGCGCCAGCAGCCAAGCCTTTCGAGACGGGGAGCTGTTTTTT CASSQAFRDGELFF few - TRBJ2-2 TRBV4-3
TGTGCCAGCAAGGGGGAGGGATGGTATAGCAATCAGCCCCAGCATTTT CASKGEGWYSNQPQHF - - TRBJ1-5 TRBV6-6
TGTGCCAGCAGCCCCCAGTGGGCGAACTATGGCTACACCTTC CASSPQWANYGYTF - - TRBJ1-2 TRBV7-9
TGTGCCAGTAGTCCATCCGGTCACAATGAGCAGTTCTTC CASSPSGHNEQFF - - TRBJ2-1 TRBV19